Listed below are T cell receptor beta chains from one sample, sequenced in a study of blood T cell repertoires in COVID-19. Produced via immunoSEQ multiplex PCR; TCRdb's table is partial and in-frame only. Among some 220,000 clones listed, 82% were seen once. Sequenced sample: peripheral blood. These TCRs come from a woman in her seventies with COVID-19, enrolled during active disease. Each CDR3 is given with its conserved first and last residue. The order of the fields is J gene, V gene, D gene, clone size, CDR3 DNA, CDR3 protein. A D gene is named only where the DNA matches it firmly. Clone size, where shown, is once, few, many, or a class for clones that have expanded.

J: TRBJ2-5
V: TRBV7-9
D: .
size: .
DNA: TGTGCCAGCAGCTTAGAGAGGGCCGGCGAGACCCAGTACTTC
CDR3: CASSLERAGETQYF

J: TRBJ2-3
V: TRBV19
D: TRBD2
size: .
DNA: TGTGCCAGTAGTATAAGGCTCCTTTGGCGGGGGAGCACAGATACGCAGTATTTT
CDR3: CASSIRLLWRGSTDTQYF

J: TRBJ2-2
V: TRBV2
D: .
size: .
DNA: TGTGCCAGCAGTGAAACGACAGTCACCGGGGAGCTGTTTTTT
CDR3: CASSETTVTGELFF

J: TRBJ1-3
V: TRBV6-1
D: TRBD1
size: once
DNA: TGTGCCAGCAGTGAATCGGCCAGGGGGCGAAACACCATATATTTT
CDR3: CASSESARGRNTIYF

J: TRBJ1-2
V: TRBV6-5
D: TRBD1
size: .
DNA: TGTGCCACCTCCGATCCGGGACAGGGGGCAATCTCCTTC
CDR3: CATSDPGQGAISF

J: TRBJ2-1
V: TRBV11-2
D: .
size: .
DNA: TGTGCCAGCAGCCTTAGGGACTCCAGAGGGAATGAGCAGTTCTTC
CDR3: CASSLRDSRGNEQFF

J: TRBJ2-7
V: TRBV10-3
D: TRBD2
size: .
DNA: TGTGCCATCAGTGAGTCGGCTAGCGGGAGTCCCTACGAGCAGTACTTC
CDR3: CAISESASGSPYEQYF

J: TRBJ2-1
V: TRBV11-2
D: .
size: .
DNA: TGTGCCAGCAGCTTAGTCCGCGGGCCCGCCGAGGGTGAGCAGTTCTTC
CDR3: CASSLVRGPAEGEQFF

J: TRBJ1-2
V: TRBV6-5
D: TRBD1
size: .
DNA: TGTGCCAGCAGTAAGACAGGGGGGGGCTATGGCTACACCTTC
CDR3: CASSKTGGGYGYTF

J: TRBJ1-5
V: TRBV19
D: .
size: .
DNA: TGTGCCACAGGGGTCAGTATAGGCAATCAGCCCCAGCATTTT
CDR3: CATGVSIGNQPQHF

J: TRBJ2-1
V: TRBV7-8
D: .
size: .
DNA: TGTGCCAGCAGCTTAGATGGAGGGACCATGCGAGATGAGCAGTTCTTC
CDR3: CASSLDGGTMRDEQFF

J: TRBJ1-1
V: TRBV9
D: TRBD1
size: .
DNA: TGTGCCAGCAGCCCGAGACAGGGTGAAACCACTGAAGCTTTCTTT
CDR3: CASSPRQGETTEAFF

J: TRBJ2-2
V: TRBV19
D: TRBD2
size: .
DNA: TGTGCCAGTAGTAGTACAGGACTAGCGGGAGCCGCCGGGGAGCTGTTTTTT
CDR3: CASSSTGLAGAAGELFF

J: TRBJ2-1
V: TRBV11-2
D: .
size: few
DNA: TGTGCCAGCAGTCTGGAGGGCCCCTACAATGAGCAGTTCTTC
CDR3: CASSLEGPYNEQFF

J: TRBJ2-1
V: TRBV6-5
D: .
size: .
DNA: TGTGCCAGCAGTTACAAGGAGGTCTCCTACAATGAGCAGTTCTTC
CDR3: CASSYKEVSYNEQFF

J: TRBJ2-5
V: TRBV7-9
D: TRBD1
size: .
DNA: TGTGCCAGCAGCTTTCCAGGGGGCAACCAGTACTTC
CDR3: CASSFPGGNQYF

J: TRBJ2-7
V: TRBV2
D: TRBD1
size: .
DNA: TGTGCCAGCAGTGAAAGGGGACAGGTCTCCTACGAGCAGTACTTC
CDR3: CASSERGQVSYEQYF

J: TRBJ2-7
V: TRBV4-2
D: TRBD2
size: .
DNA: TGTGCCAGCAGCCAATCCCTGACTCTAGCGGACGGGGTCGAGCAGTACTTC
CDR3: CASSQSLTLADGVEQYF

J: TRBJ1-6
V: TRBV5-5
D: .
size: .
DNA: TGTGCCAGCAGCCCGGGACAACCTAATTCACCCCTCCACTTT
CDR3: CASSPGQPNSPLHF

J: TRBJ2-7
V: TRBV19
D: TRBD2
size: .
DNA: TGTGCCAGTAGTATTCAAGCGGGAGGCCCGGTGGAGCAGTACTTC
CDR3: CASSIQAGGPVEQYF

J: TRBJ2-7
V: TRBV27
D: TRBD2
size: .
DNA: TGTGCCAGCAGGCCAGCGGGAAGTTTATACGAGCAGTACTTC
CDR3: CASRPAGSLYEQYF

J: TRBJ1-5
V: TRBV24-1
D: .
size: .
DNA: TGTGCCACCAGTGAATCACTTAGCAATCAGCCCCAGCATTTT
CDR3: CATSESLSNQPQHF

J: TRBJ2-7
V: TRBV2
D: TRBD2
size: few
DNA: TGTGCCAGCAGTGGACGACTAGCGGGAGGGCTGGATGAGCAGTACTTC
CDR3: CASSGRLAGGLDEQYF

J: TRBJ2-1
V: TRBV7-6
D: TRBD2
size: few
DNA: TGTGCCAGCAGCTTCCTAGCGGGAGTGCTAAATGAGCAGTTCTTC
CDR3: CASSFLAGVLNEQFF

J: TRBJ2-3
V: TRBV7-9
D: .
size: .
DNA: TGTGCCAGCAGCTTTCCCCTGGCGGCCGGTACGCAGTATTTT
CDR3: CASSFPLAAGTQYF

J: TRBJ2-5
V: TRBV6-2/TRBV6-3
D: .
size: .
DNA: TGTGCCAGCAGTTACCGGCGGGGAGCATGGTCAGAGACCCAGTACTTC
CDR3: CASSYRRGAWSETQYF

J: TRBJ2-7
V: TRBV29-1
D: .
size: many
DNA: TGCAGCGTTGTCCCGGGAACAGGGGCGGGGTACGAGCAGTACTTC
CDR3: CSVVPGTGAGYEQYF